These T cell receptor beta chains were read from a single sample in a study of blood T cell repertoires in COVID-19. Only in-frame clones appear in the TCRdb table, and some are missing; sequencing was by immunoSEQ multiplex PCR. Of around 25,000 clones listed, approximately 86% are singletons. The sample comprised peripheral blood. All receptors derive from a man over 45 with active COVID-19. Both conserved end residues are part of each CDR3. A D gene is named only where the DNA matches it firmly.

. | TRBJ1-1 | TRBV10-3 | CAISPTENTEAFF | TGTGCCATCAGTCCCACAGAGAACACTGAAGCTTTCTTT
TRBD2 | TRBJ2-1 | TRBV15 | CATSRDGAGAVGNEQFF | TGTGCCACCAGCAGAGATGGAGCGGGAGCGGTGGGCAATGAGCAGTTCTTC
. | TRBJ1-1 | TRBV23-1 | CASRRDADGQSNTEAFF | TGCGCCAGCAGAAGAGATGCGGATGGACAGTCGAACACTGAAGCTTTCTTT
TRBD2 | TRBJ2-4 | TRBV7-9 | CASSSRGREENIQYF | TGTGCCAGCAGCTCCCGTGGGCGGGAGGAGAACATTCAGTACTTC
TRBD1 | TRBJ1-2 | TRBV7-2 | CASSRSGQVATF | TGTGCCAGCAGCCGTAGCGGACAGGTAGCCACCTTC
TRBD2 | TRBJ2-1 | TRBV7-9 | CASSPGLAGSFDEQFF | TGTGCCAGCAGCCCGGGACTAGCGGGATCGTTCGATGAGCAGTTCTTC
. | TRBJ1-2 | TRBV7-8 | CASSLGRETNSGYTF | TGTGCCAGCAGCTTGGGGAGGGAGACAAACTCTGGCTACACCTTC
. | TRBJ2-5 | TRBV3-1/TRBV3-2 | CASSQDTAAETQYF | TGTGCCAGCAGCCAAGATACCGCGGCAGAGACCCAGTACTTC
TRBD1 | TRBJ1-1 | TRBV18 | CASSKTGGGGVGTEAFF | TGTGCCAGCTCCAAGACAGGGGGGGGAGGAGTTGGCACTGAAGCTTTCTTT
TRBD1 | TRBJ1-2 | TRBV15 | CATSHQTGRGYTF | TGTGCCACCAGCCATCAGACAGGGCGTGGCTACACCTTC
TRBD1 | TRBJ2-5 | TRBV9 | CASSVLGQGTIETQYF | TGTGCCAGCAGCGTATTAGGACAGGGGACGATAGAGACCCAGTACTTC
TRBD1 | TRBJ1-2 | TRBV6-5 | CASSWGTGNHYGYTF | TGTGCCAGCAGTTGGGGGACAGGGAATCACTATGGCTACACCTTC
. | TRBJ1-2 | TRBV21-1 | CASSIRDRGYDDYGYTF | TGTGCCAGCAGCATCCGGGACAGGGGTTATGATGACTATGGCTACACCTTC
. | TRBJ2-3 | TRBV11-3 | CASSQPGHPPDTQYF | TGTGCCAGCAGCCAGCCGGGACATCCCCCAGATACGCAGTATTTT
TRBD2 | TRBJ2-3 | TRBV6-4 | CASSDSAGADTQYF | TGTGCCAGCAGTGACTCAGCGGGGGCAGATACGCAGTATTTT
. | TRBJ2-7 | TRBV6-5 | CASSSQGGAEQYF | TGTGCCAGCAGTTCACAGGGTGGGGCCGAGCAGTACTTC